The 10 T cell receptor beta chains listed next were all sequenced from one sample in a study of cytomegalovirus exposure and HLA in healthy donors. The PCR ran on 60 Vbeta and 13 Jbeta primers. Assay: immunoSEQ multiplex PCR; the TCRdb copy retains only in-frame clones and omits some. The table records under 150,000 clones, approximately 80% of them present only once. Sequenced sample: PBMCs. These receptor sequences come from a man in his thirties or forties in good health and CMV-seronegative.

This chain joins TRBV10-3 and TRBJ1-2; D is uncertain. Trimming cost V 6 bases and J 7 bases, with 12 bases left between them. This CDR3 is 12 amino acids long. Germline V gene sequence: CDR1 ENHRY, CDR2 SYGVKD. The CDR3 coding sequence is TGTGCCATCAGCGATGACGAGGGTGGCTACACCTTC. Translating it yields CAISDDEGGYTF.

This CDR3 reads CASSERSGGTEAFF. In nucleotides, the CDR3 is TGTGCCAGCAGCGAACGTAGCGGGGGTACTGAAGCTTTCTTT. The V gene is TRBV7-9, the J gene TRBJ1-1; D is perhaps TRBD1 (5 bases). Germline-derived CDR1 and CDR2 are SEHNR and FQNEAQ (reference sequence). This CDR3 spans 14 amino acids. V shed 5 bases and J shed 5 bases, with 15 bases lying between them.

This clone has just a few counts. J is TRBJ1-4 and V is TRBV19; TRBD1 aligns across 9 bases. Trimming cost V 6 bases and J 4 bases; bases outside gene matches: 3. Germline V lookup: CDR1 LNHDA, CDR2 SQIVND (reference sequence). The CDR3 runs 14 residues. The CDR3 loop is CASSVTGGNEKLFF. CDR3 DNA sequence: TGTGCCAGTAGCGTGACAGGGGGTAATGAAAAACTGTTTTTT.

The chain has TRBV6-4 and TRBJ2-3; a weak D match, TRBD1 (5 bases). The CDR3 is 16 amino acids. From germline, CDR1 is MRHNA and CDR2 SNTAGT. V was clipped by 0 bases and J by 2 bases, with 12 bases between them. In DNA form, the CDR3 reads TGTGCCAGCAGTGACTCGGAAAGGGGATCCACAGATACGCAGTATTTT. Encoded protein: CASSDSERGSTDTQYF.

The V and J genes are TRBV28 and TRBJ2-7, with D tentatively TRBD1 (6 bases). This CDR3 region has 15 residues. CDR1 is MDHEN and CDR2 is SYDVKM in the germline V gene. Trimming removed 6 bases at V and 5 bases at J, with 20 bases between. The CDR3 loop reads CASSPGSQGDDEQYF. The CDR3 nucleotides are TGTGCCAGCAGCCCCGGTTCACAGGGTGATGACGAGCAGTACTTC.

The gene calls are TRBV27 and TRBJ2-3; 14 positions match TRBD2. With V trimmed by 6 bases and J by 3 bases, 5 bases remained unmatched. This CDR3 comprises 16 residues. The germline CDR1 and CDR2 sequences are MNHEY and SMNVEV (reference sequence). Written as DNA, the CDR3 is TGTGCCAGCAGCCAAGGGACTAGCGGGAGAACAGATACGCAGTATTTT. Protein product: CASSQGTSGRTDTQYF.

This sequence joins TRBV9 and TRBJ1-1; possibly TRBD1 for D (6 bases). Trimming took 0 bases from V and 6 from J, leaving 9 bases between them. The CDR3 is 13 residues long. Germline-derived CDR1 and CDR2 are SGDLS and YYNGEE. CDR3 amino acids: CASSVEGGPEAFF. The DNA of the CDR3 is TGTGCCAGCAGCGTAGAAGGGGGACCTGAAGCTTTCTTT.

This chain connects TRBV6-4 to TRBJ2-2; TRBD1 agrees at 7 bases. The V and J ends lost 6 bases and 0 bases, in that order; junction bases with no gene match: 4. The V gene's germline CDR1 is MRHNA and CDR2 SNTAGT. The CDR3 totals 15 residues. The CDR3 loop is CASSIDRANTGELFF. CDR3 sequence (DNA): TGTGCCAGCAGCATCGACAGGGCGAACACCGGGGAGCTGTTTTTT.

V gene TRBV18 combines with J gene TRBJ1-5, with D uncertain. Trimming took 4 bases from V and 0 from J, leaving 13 bases between them. The CDR3 contains 16 residues. In germline, CDR1 is KGHSH, CDR2 LQKENI. CDR3 nucleotide sequence: TGTGCCAGCTCACTACGGCAGGCCTTTAGCAATCAGCCCCAGCATTTT. Protein sequence: CASSLRQAFSNQPQHF.

This chain connects TRBV18 to TRBJ2-1; 7 nucleotides agree with TRBD1. Trimming cost V 2 bases and J 5 bases; bases outside gene matches: 6. The CDR3 spans 15 residues. Germline values: CDR1 KGHSH, CDR2 LQKENI. CDR3 nucleotide sequence: TGTGCCAGCTCACCAGGGGCAGGGGGAAACAATGAGCAGTTCTTC. As protein: CASSPGAGGNNEQFF.